These 17 T cell receptor beta chains came from one sample sequenced in a study of PD-1 blockade in classical Hodgkin lymphoma. Only in-frame clones appear in the TCRdb table, and some are missing; sequencing was by immunoSEQ multiplex PCR. The sample shows about 66,000 clones, 71% of them seen only once. Each and every patient relapsed after autologous stem cell transplantation, and patients got differing brentuximab vedotin exposure. Material: peripheral blood mononuclear cells (PBMCs), obtained before the second cycle of nivolumab. These receptors were obtained from a human donor with classical Hodgkin lymphoma.

The chain couples TRBV6-9 to TRBJ1-1, with unresolved D. The germline V gene encodes CDR1 MNHGY and CDR2 SVAAGI. The CDR3 covers 13 residues. The V gene lost 6 bases and the J gene lost 7 bases, with 15 bases spanning the gap. The CDR3 DNA reads as TGTGCCAGCAGCCCAGGACGGTGGGGTGAAGCTTTCTTT. It is translated as CASSPGRWGEAFF.

The rearrangement joins TRBV7-9 to TRBJ2-1, with 7 bases fitting TRBD1. Germline trimming cut 4 bases from V and 5 bases from J; bases unmatched to any gene: 5. The CDR3 has 14 residues. Germline V gene data show CDR1 as SEHNR and CDR2 as FQNEAQ (reference sequence). The CDR3 region is CASSYRGSHNEQFF. The CDR3 region has the DNA TGTGCCAGCAGCTACAGGGGTAGCCACAATGAGCAGTTCTTC.

This clone turned up a few times. V and J are TRBV6-6 and TRBJ1-5; 9 nucleotides line up with TRBD1. The CDR3 is 14 amino acids. Trimming removed 6 bases from V and 3 bases from J; junction bases left unmatched: 3. Germline lookup yields CDR1 MNHNY and CDR2 SVGAGI (reference sequence). This CDR3 is CASRGQGNNQPQHF. CDR3 sequence (DNA): TGTGCCAGCAGGGGACAGGGTAACAATCAGCCCCAGCATTTT.

The chain combines TRBV19 with TRBJ1-1, with 7 bases aligning to TRBD1. The CDR3 loop spans 17 amino acids. Unmatched junction bases numbered 11, after V lost 3 bases and J lost 1 base. Germline CDR1 LNHDA, CDR2 SQIVND (reference sequence). The CDR3 nucleotides are TGTGCCAGTAGTATGGTTACAGGGGACTCCGGGAACACTGAAGCTTTCTTT. It codes for CASSMVTGDSGNTEAFF. The whole variable domain, filled in from reference TRBV19 and TRBJ1-1, reads DGGITQSPKYLFRKEGQNVTLSCEQNLNHDAMYWYRQDPGQGLRLIYYSQIVNDFQKGDIAEGYSVSREKKESFPLTVTSAQKNPTAFYLCASSMVTGDSGNTEAFFGQGTRLTVV.

CDR3 DNA: TGTGCCAGCAGCGATCCGAGCTCCTATAATTCACCCCTCCACTTT. It is translated as CASSDPSSYNSPLHF. The chain uses TRBV25-1 and TRBJ1-6; no definite D call. In germline, CDR1 is MGHDK, CDR2 SYGVNS. Trimming pared 6 bases from V and 0 bases from J, leaving 9 bases between. This CDR3 region has 15 residues.

CDR3 DNA sequence: TGTGCCAGCAGCCCGGGACAGGGGCCTTTCTATGGCTACACCTTC. It yields the protein CASSPGQGPFYGYTF. This chain connects TRBV7-9 to TRBJ1-2; 10 bases map to TRBD1. This CDR3 region has 15 residues. Germline lookup yields CDR1 SEHNR and CDR2 FQNEAQ (reference sequence). V dropped 5 bases and J dropped 4; count of bases not matched to a gene: 7. Based on the CDR3 plus reference TRBV7-9 and TRBJ1-2, the full variable domain is DTGVSQNPRHKITKRGQNVTFRCDPISEHNRLYWYRQTLGQGPEFLTYFQNEAQLEKSRLLSDRFSAERPKGSFSTLEIQRTEQGDSAMYLCASSPGQGPFYGYTFGSGTRLTVV.

The chain couples TRBV5-1 to TRBJ2-3; 8 bases are shared with TRBD1. Germline V CDR1 and CDR2: SGHRS, YFSETQ. There are 15 residues in the CDR3. Trimming removed 3 bases from V and 0 bases from J; junction bases left unmatched: 3. As DNA, the CDR3 is TGCGCCAGCAGCTCCCGGACAGGGAGCACAGATACGCAGTATTTT. This sequence encodes CASSSRTGSTDTQYF. Complete variable domain (other parts from reference TRBV5-1 and TRBJ2-3): KAGVTQTPRYLIKTRGQQVTLSCSPISGHRSVSWYQQTPGQGLQFLFEYFSETQRNKGNFPGRFSGRQFSNSRSEMNVSTLELGDSALYLCASSSRTGSTDTQYFGPGTRLTVL.

The chain couples TRBV25-1 to TRBJ1-1; D gene uncertain. V lost 2 bases to trimming and J lost 0 bases, with 4 bases between them. The CDR3 spans 13 residues. Germline values: CDR1 MGHDK, CDR2 SYGVNS. The CDR3: CASSEVVNTEAFF. The CDR3 region has the DNA TGTGCCAGCAGTGAAGTGGTGAACACTGAAGCTTTCTTT.

V is TRBV28 and J is TRBJ1-5, with TRBD1 as a possible D gene (5 bases). The germline V gene has CDR1 MDHEN and CDR2 SYDVKM. The V and J ends lost 5 bases and 4 bases respectively, with 15 bases between them. CDR3 length: 15 amino acids. The CDR3 nucleotides are TGTGCCAGCAGTCTAGGAGGGGCTGGGAATCAGCCCCAGCATTTT. As protein: CASSLGGAGNQPQHF.

The chain has TRBV11-2 and TRBJ1-2; 7 nucleotides agree with TRBD1. Germline CDR1 and CDR2: SGHAT and FQNNGV. The CDR3 is made up of 16 amino acids. With V trimmed by 4 bases and J by 6 bases, 14 bases remained unmatched. CDR3: CASSSQNQTGFHGYTF. The CDR3 nucleotides read TGTGCCAGCAGCTCACAAAACCAGACAGGGTTCCATGGCTACACCTTC.

This clone was detected only once. J is TRBJ1-3 and V is TRBV7-3; D remains unclear. The CDR3 extends over 15 amino acids. The V end lost 3 bases, the J end lost 0 bases, and 9 bases lay between the germline ends. From germline, CDR1 is SGHTA and CDR2 FQGTGA. The CDR3 reads CASSLTPSSGNTIYF. DNA for the CDR3: TGTGCCAGCAGCTTGACACCCAGCTCTGGAAACACCATATATTTT.

This clone was detected only once. The rearrangement joins TRBV6-5 to TRBJ2-7; D is unclear. Germline-derived CDR1 and CDR2 are MNHEY and SVGAGI. V dropped 1 base and J dropped 6 bases, with 13 bases sitting between them. CDR3 size: 14 residues. CDR3: CASSYLGTSGEQYF. Written as DNA, the CDR3 is TGTGCCAGCAGTTACTTAGGCACGAGTGGCGAGCAGTACTTC.

The chain has TRBV2 and TRBJ1-5; D ambiguous. Between the trimmed V and J ends, which lost 5 bases and 0 bases, there was a span of 8 bases. Per the germline V gene, CDR1 is SNHLY and CDR2 is FYNNEI. The CDR3 contains 14 residues. CDR3: CASSRIYSNQPQHF. The CDR3 DNA is TGTGCCAGCAGTCGCATTTATAGCAATCAGCCCCAGCATTTT. The complete variable domain, with remaining parts taken from reference TRBV2 and TRBJ1-5, reads EPEVTQTPSHQVTQMGQEVILRCVPISNHLYFYWYRQILGQKVEFLVSFYNNEISEKSEIFDDQFSVERPDGSNFTLKIRSTKLEDSAMYFCASSRIYSNQPQHFGDGTRLSIL.

This clone was seen a few times. The chain has TRBV27 and TRBJ2-7; D may be TRBD1 (6 bases). V shed 0 bases and J shed 2 bases, with 11 bases lying between them. The CDR3 runs to 15 residues. Germline V lookup: CDR1 MNHEY, CDR2 SMNVEV (reference sequence). CDR3 nucleotides: TGTGCCAGCAGTTTATCGCAGGGGTCCGCCTACGAGCAGTACTTC. This codes for CASSLSQGSAYEQYF.

This clone was observed a few times. The chain carries TRBV14 and TRBJ1-5, with 8 nucleotides matching TRBD1. Germline assignment: CDR1 SGHDN and CDR2 FVKESK. Unmatched junction bases numbered 3, after V lost 1 base and J lost 4 bases. The CDR3 spans 15 residues. For the CDR3, the DNA is TGTGCCAGCAGCCAAGGACAGGGGAGGAATCAGCCCCAGCATTTT. Its protein is CASSQGQGRNQPQHF.

This rearrangement joins TRBV9 to TRBJ1-3; unclear D gene. CDR3 size: 13 residues. V lost 2 bases and J lost 5, with 8 bases in between. The germline CDR1 and CDR2 sequences are SGDLS and YYNGEE. CDR3 DNA: TGTGCCAGCAGCGTGGAACCACGAAACACCATATATTTT. Residues: CASSVEPRNTIYF.

This rearrangement joins TRBV11-2 to TRBJ2-1; TRBD2 aligns across 7 bases. From germline, CDR1 is SGHAT and CDR2 FQNNGV. CDR3 length equals 17 residues. The trim removed 0 bases at V and 2 bases at J, leaving 7 bases unmatched. CDR3 sequence reads: CASSLEGGRRAYNEQFF. CDR3 DNA sequence: TGTGCCAGCAGCTTAGAGGGGGGGAGGCGGGCCTACAATGAGCAGTTCTTC.